This T cell receptor (beta chain) was recorded in a study of blood T cell repertoires in COVID-19. Membership in each cohort depended on participant-reported clinical history. Authors' data handling: Reference gene primers were amplified, and this amplification served to estimate nucleated cell counts. The repertoire was sequenced with immunoSEQ multiplex PCR; TCRdb's copy has only in-frame clones and lacks some. V, J and clone size were drawn from that table, and D and trimming were deduced from the DNA. This table has roughly 250,000 clones, approximately 91% appearing once. The sample consisted of PBMCs or T cells enriched from blood (not recorded which). The clonotype comes from a woman between 35 and 50 years old with acute COVID-19.

For the CDR3, the DNA is TGTGCCAGCACCCGGGAGGCTCCGGGACTAGCGGCCTCCTACGAGCAGTACTTC. This gives the protein CASTREAPGLAASYEQYF. This rearrangement joins TRBV19 to TRBJ2-7; TRBD2 aligns across 11 bases. Per germline, CDR1 LNHDA and CDR2 SQIVND (reference sequence). V trimming: 9 bases; J trimming: 0 bases; junction bases outside the gene matches: 16. This CDR3 is built from 18 residues.